The next 27 T cell receptor beta chains were all read from a single sample in a study of regulatory T cells in long-lasting Graves disease. Indicated time point: newly diagnosed GD, antithyroid drugs for less than 3 months. PBMCs provided the RNA from which the TCR library was made. Arm-PCR with iRepertoire HTBI primers amplified the CDR3 regions for these TCR beta libraries. TCRdb re-derived calls from the multiplex PCR reads in MiXCR, one entry per CDR3 protein. Of about 360,000 distinct CDR3 sequences listed, around 15% are singletons. The same sample was also studied in work on T cells in Graves' hyperthyroidism and ophthalmopathy.

This specimen was peripheral blood mononuclear cells (PBMCs), taken at new diagnosis, from a patient treated with antithyroid drugs. The receptors come from a woman aged 18 to 35 with Graves disease.

This sequence joins TRBV19 and TRBJ1-2, with D possibly being TRBD1 (6 bases). The CDR3 consists of 16 residues. Between the trimmed V and J ends, which lost 7 bases and 7 bases, there was a span of 25 bases. The germline gives CDR1 LNHDA, CDR2 SQIVND (reference sequence). The CDR3 loop reads CASIGQGSYLMSGYTF. CDR3 bases: TGTGCCAGTATTGGCCAGGGGTCCTACCTTATGTCTGGCTACACCTTC.

At least ten counts were recorded for this clonotype. The genes are TRBV3-1 and TRBJ2-3; 10 bases agree with TRBD2. Germline CDR1 is LGHDT and CDR2 is YNNKEL (reference sequence). The CDR3 covers 16 residues. The trim removed 1 base at V and 1 base at J, leaving 2 bases unmatched. DNA for the CDR3: TGTGCCAGCAGCCAAGCCCTAGCGGGGGGCACAGATACGCAGTATTTT. This encodes CASSQALAGGTDTQYF.

The chain has TRBV20-1 and TRBJ2-1; D ambiguous. The length of the CDR3 is 16 residues. The V end was cut by 0 bases, the J end by 0 bases, with 12 bases between. Germline CDR1 and CDR2: DFQATT and SNEGSKA (reference sequence). As DNA, the CDR3 is TGCAGTGCTAGAGATGGAGCTGGCCTCTCCTACAATGAGCAGTTCTTC. Its translation: CSARDGAGLSYNEQFF.

The V gene is TRBV11-2, the J gene TRBJ2-5, with D perhaps assigned TRBD1 or TRBD2 (6 bases each). V dropped 3 bases and J dropped 2 bases, with 13 bases sitting between them. The CDR3 contains 15 residues. Germline CDR1 SGHAT, CDR2 FQNNGV. In DNA, the CDR3 is TGTGCCAGCAGCTTTGCGGGACAAGTTCAAGAGACCCAGTACTTC. It encodes CASSFAGQVQETQYF.

This clonotype was detected only once. The chain is built from TRBV9 and TRBJ1-2; possible D gene TRBD1, 6 bases. The germline V gene has CDR1 SGDLS and CDR2 YYNGEE. With 4 bases removed from V and 4 bases from J, the gap between germline ends came to 20 bases. The CDR3 loop spans 16 amino acids. For the CDR3, the DNA is TGTGCCAGCAGCAACAAACAGGGAGGTGGAACCTATGGCTACACCTTC. Translated: CASSNKQGGGTYGYTF.

This clonotype came up a few times. The gene calls are TRBV14 and TRBJ2-7; 8 bases line up with TRBD1. The CDR3 has 13 residues. Germline CDR1 SGHDN, CDR2 FVKESK. The trim removed 7 bases at V and 3 bases at J, leaving 5 bases unmatched. DNA of the CDR3: TGTGCCAGCACCCGGACAGGGATCTACGAGCAGTACTTC. Translating gives CASTRTGIYEQYF.

The sample holds many counts of this clonotype. The rearrangement uses TRBV11-2 and TRBJ2-1; TRBD2 might be the D (6 bases). Germline V gives CDR1 SGHAT, CDR2 FQNNGV. Between the trimmed V and J ends, which lost 3 bases and 1 base, there was a span of 25 bases. CDR3 length: 20 amino acids. Here the CDR3 reads CASSFGFGLANRLSYNEQFF. CDR3 sequence (DNA): TGTGCCAGCAGCTTCGGATTCGGGCTAGCGAACCGACTTTCCTACAATGAGCAGTTCTTC. Full variable domain (missing parts from reference TRBV11-2 and TRBJ2-1): EAGVAQSPRYKIIEKRQSVAFWCNPISGHATLYWYQQILGQGPKLLIQFQNNGVVDDSQLPKDRFSAERLKGVDSTLKIQPAKLEDSAVYLCASSFGFGLANRLSYNEQFFGPGTRLTVL.

This clonotype was recorded many times. The gene calls are TRBV5-1 and TRBJ2-1, with a possible D match to TRBD2 (5 bases). This CDR3 is 17 amino acids long. Germline V gene data show CDR1 as SGHRS and CDR2 as YFSETQ. The ends were cut back, 0 bases at V and 8 bases at J, with 21 bases in the middle. The CDR3 DNA reads TGCGCCAGCAGCTTGGGGTCTAGAGGGCTGTGGTTCGATGAGCAGTTCTTC. Translating gives CASSLGSRGLWFDEQFF.

This clonotype came up many times. The chain uses TRBV6-1 and TRBJ1-6; the D gene is possibly TRBD1 (6 bases). The CDR3 is 14 residues long. Trimming took 4 bases from V and 7 from J, leaving 11 bases between them. Germline CDR1 MNHNS, CDR2 SASEGT. The CDR3 protein is CASSVTGKNSPLHF. The CDR3 bases are TGTGCCAGCAGTGTCACAGGGAAGAATTCACCCCTCCACTTT.

Points on this clonotype: In this CDR3 the conserved last residue, phenylalanine or tryptophan, is missing, so a read error is likely. This rearrangement joins TRBV7-9 to TRBJ2-7; TRBD2 agrees at 8 bases. CDR1 SEHNR and CDR2 FQNEAQ come from the germline V gene (reference sequence). This CDR3 is 16 amino acids long. The junction had 11 bases not matched to a gene; V was cut back by 0 bases and J by 7 bases. CDR3 in amino acids: CASSLAHSRGAGEQYS. The CDR3 DNA reads TGTGCCAGCAGCTTAGCTCACTCGCGGGGGGCCGGGGAGCAGTACTCC.

This clonotype was recorded many times. V and J are TRBV11-2 and TRBJ1-1; D is possibly TRBD1 (5 bases). The CDR3 totals 14 residues. V was cut by 2 bases and J by 3 bases, with 10 bases left in between. In germline, CDR1 is SGHAT, CDR2 FQNNGV. CDR3 in amino acids: CASSLRGFDTEAFF. CDR3 nucleotide sequence: TGTGCCAGCAGCTTAAGGGGATTTGACACTGAAGCTTTCTTT. The complete variable domain, with remaining parts taken from reference TRBV11-2 and TRBJ1-1, reads EAGVAQSPRYKIIEKRQSVAFWCNPISGHATLYWYQQILGQGPKLLIQFQNNGVVDDSQLPKDRFSAERLKGVDSTLKIQPAKLEDSAVYLCASSLRGFDTEAFFGQGTRLTVV.

Concerning this clonotype: A read error may explain this, as a much larger clone is one base away. This chain links TRBV6-2 or TRBV6-3 with TRBJ1-5; TRBD1 might be the D (6 bases). This CDR3 spans 14 amino acids. Looked up from germline, CDR1 is MNHEY and CDR2 is SVGEGT. The CDR3: CASSGQSTNQSQHF. CDR3 sequence (DNA): TGTGCCAGCAGCGGACAGTCAACGAATCAGTCCCAGCATTTT.

This chain connects TRBV6-1 to TRBJ1-1; no firm D call. V shed 10 bases and J shed 3 bases, with 15 bases lying between them. This CDR3 is built from 13 residues. Per the germline V gene, CDR1 is MNHNS and CDR2 is SASEGT. CDR3 coding DNA: TGTGCCATAGGGAGGGAAGAGGACACTGAAGCTTTCTTT. It yields the protein CAIGREEDTEAFF.

This clonotype was counted many times. The chain has TRBV27 and TRBJ2-7; 7 nucleotides agree with TRBD1. The ends lost 4 bases at V and 0 bases at J; junction bases unmatched: 3. CDR1 MNHEY and CDR2 SMNVEV come from the germline V gene (reference sequence). The CDR3 spans 14 residues. In DNA form, the CDR3 reads TGTGCCAGCAGTTCGGACAGGACCTCCTACGAGCAGTACTTC. Protein: CASSSDRTSYEQYF.

Ten or more counts support this clonotype. The chain links TRBV12-3 or TRBV12-4 to TRBJ1-2; D is ambiguous. The CDR3 is 13 residues long. The V end lost 0 bases, the J end lost 3 bases, and 5 bases lay between the germline ends. This CDR3 reads CASSLADHYGYTF. The DNA for the CDR3 is TGTGCCAGCAGTTTAGCGGACCACTATGGCTACACCTTC.

This clonotype was seen ten or more times. The chain has TRBV28 and TRBJ1-1; 7 nucleotides agree with TRBD1. CDR1 is MDHEN, CDR2 SYDVKM, per germline. With V trimmed by 2 bases and J by 1 base, 10 bases remained unmatched. The CDR3 is 17 residues long. The CDR3 sequence: CASSLPTGRGTNTEAFF. The DNA for the CDR3 is TGTGCCAGCAGTTTACCGACAGGGCGGGGGACGAACACTGAAGCTTTCTTT. Supplemented by reference TRBV28 and TRBJ1-1, the full variable domain reads DVKVTQSSRYLVKRTGEKVFLECVQDMDHENMFWYRQDPGLGLRLIYFSYDVKMKEKGDIPEGYSVSREKKERFSLILESASTNQTSMYLCASSLPTGRGTNTEAFFGQGTRLTVV.

This rearrangement joins TRBV6-1 to TRBJ2-1; 8 bases line up with TRBD1. With V trimmed by 6 bases and J by 7 bases, 8 bases remained unmatched. Per germline, CDR1 MNHNS and CDR2 SASEGT. The CDR3 totals 14 residues. The CDR3 region has the DNA TGTGCCAGCAGACCCGGGCAGGGGGCTAATGAGCAGTTCTTC. Its translation: CASRPGQGANEQFF.

There are many counts of this clonotype. The J gene is TRBJ2-5, the V gene TRBV6-5, with D tentatively TRBD1 (5 bases). The CDR3 length is 14 residues. CDR1 is MNHEY, CDR2 SVGAGI, per germline. Trimming shortened V by 0 bases and J by 9 bases, and 14 bases separated the two germline ends. In DNA form, the CDR3 reads TGTGCCAGCAGTTACTCGACGGCAGGGCGAGCCCAGTACTTC. Its translation: CASSYSTAGRAQYF.

The V call is TRBV20-1, the J call TRBJ1-3; D not resolved. Between the trimmed V and J ends, which lost 7 bases and 0 bases, there was a span of 10 bases. Per the germline V gene, CDR1 is DFQATT and CDR2 is SNEGSKA (reference sequence). The CDR3 is 13 amino acids. In DNA, the CDR3 is TGCAGTGTCCTAACGGGCTCTGGAAACACCATATATTTT. Translated: CSVLTGSGNTIYF.

This clonotype was detected many times. The chain couples TRBV7-9 to TRBJ1-4; D is possibly TRBD1 (5 bases). Trimming left V 5 bases short and J 6 bases short, with 13 bases between. Germline V gene data show CDR1 as SEHNR and CDR2 as FQNEAQ (reference sequence). The CDR3 has 14 amino acids. CDR3 in amino acids: CASSLGTADEKLFF. For the CDR3, the DNA is TGTGCCAGCAGCCTAGGGACGGCGGATGAAAAACTGTTTTTT.

This clonotype has ten or more counts. The rearrangement links TRBV3-1 to TRBJ2-7; 9 nucleotides agree with TRBD1. The V and J ends lost 0 bases and 4 bases, in that order; junction bases with no gene match: 7. The CDR3 length is 16 residues. Germline V CDR1 and CDR2: LGHDT, YNNKEL (reference sequence). The CDR3 here is CASSQETGGRDYEQYF. As DNA, the CDR3 is TGTGCCAGCAGCCAAGAGACAGGGGGTCGAGATTACGAGCAGTACTTC.

This clonotype occurred many times. The chain combines TRBV11-2 with TRBJ2-3, with 10 positions matching TRBD1. Germline V gene data show CDR1 as SGHAT and CDR2 as FQNNGV. The CDR3 covers 15 residues. J was trimmed by 4 bases and V by 3 bases; bases with no gene match: 4. CDR3 DNA: TGTGCCAGCAGCTTCCGGGACAGGGGCTCAGATACGCAGTATTTT. It translates to CASSFRDRGSDTQYF.

At least ten counts were recorded for this clonotype. This chain connects TRBV12-3 or TRBV12-4 to TRBJ2-7; TRBD2 aligns across 9 bases. V shed 6 bases, J shed 3 bases, and the junction held 6 bases outside the gene matches. The CDR3 has 14 amino acids. The CDR3 coding sequence is TGTGCCAGCAGGATCTCTAGCGGGAACTACGAGCAGTACTTC. This codes for CASRISSGNYEQYF.

The sample holds many counts of this clonotype. The chain joins TRBV14 to TRBJ1-4, with 7 positions matching TRBD1. The V gene's germline CDR1 is SGHDN and CDR2 FVKESK. V shed 4 bases, J shed 0 bases, and the junction held 2 bases outside the gene matches. This CDR3 is 15 amino acids long. CDR3 nucleotide sequence: TGTGCCAGCAGCCGAACAGGGGCAACTAATGAAAAACTGTTTTTT. Protein: CASSRTGATNEKLFF.

In its sample, this clonotype was seen a few times. The gene calls are TRBV4-2 and TRBJ2-1; D gene unclear. V was trimmed by 3 bases and J by 5 bases, leaving 8 bases between them. Germline V CDR1 and CDR2: LGHNA, YNFKEQ. This CDR3 is built from 13 residues. The CDR3 nucleotides read TGTGCCAGCAGCCATGGTCAGAACAATGAGCAGTTCTTC. Protein product: CASSHGQNNEQFF.

This clonotype was seen more than once but under ten times. V gene TRBV19 combines with J gene TRBJ2-7, with D hard to call. Germline CDR1 reads LNHDA; CDR2 reads SQIVND (reference sequence). The CDR3 runs to 13 residues. Trimming pared 7 bases from V and 4 bases from J, leaving 14 bases between. The CDR3 loop is CASIRLVGYEQYF. As DNA, the CDR3 is TGTGCCAGTATCAGGCTAGTGGGTTACGAGCAGTACTTC.

This chain links TRBV5-1 with TRBJ1-2; perhaps TRBD1 as D (5 bases). This CDR3 region has 15 residues. Trimming stripped 4 bases from V and 3 bases from J, with 16 bases between. CDR1 is SGHRS, CDR2 YFSETQ, per germline. The CDR3 sequence is CASSLLRDGYYGYTF. As DNA, the CDR3 is TGCGCCAGCAGCCTGCTTCGGGACGGTTACTATGGCTACACCTTC. The whole variable domain, remainder taken from reference TRBV5-1 and TRBJ1-2, is KAGVTQTPRYLIKTRGQQVTLSCSPISGHRSVSWYQQTPGQGLQFLFEYFSETQRNKGNFPGRFSGRQFSNSRSEMNVSTLELGDSALYLCASSLLRDGYYGYTFGSGTRLTVV.